This T cell receptor (beta chain) originates from a study of monozygotic twins with inflammatory bowel disease. Each CDR3 protein gets one entry in TCRdb, which reprocessed the 5' RACE reads and gives no DNA. This table holds 110,000 to 150,000 distinct CDR3 sequences. This CDR3 spans 14 amino acids. Per germline, CDR1 ENHRY and CDR2 SYGVKD. V and J are TRBV10-3 and TRBJ2-3; the TCRdb call, TRBD1, lacks DNA for checking. Specimen: blood. The source of this sequence is a human donor with ulcerative colitis or Crohn's disease, or a healthy co-twin of an affected twin (not recorded which). CDR3 amino acids: CAIRGTSDTDTQYF.